This T cell receptor (beta chain) appears in the sequencing data of a study of CD8+ T cells in alopecia areata. Broader study findings: For patients receiving tofacitinib, scalp clonality and expanded CD8+ clones among the top 100 significantly decreased.

RNA was isolated and reverse transcribed to cDNA, the sequencing template. This table comes from immunoSEQ multiplex PCR, and its TCRdb copy is limited to in-frame clones, with some not included. The table records a few hundred thousand clones, about 62% of them present only once. Per germline, CDR1 SGHRS and CDR2 YFSETQ. This CDR3 is built from 12 residues. V was pared by 2 bases and J by 2 bases, with 3 bases between. Treatment meaning: oral pan-JAK inhibitor, 5-10 mg twice daily. This clone was counted a few times. The antigen remains unidentified. V usage is TRBV5-1 and J usage is TRBJ2-3, with D unresolved. This TCR came from a human donor with alopecia areata. This specimen was CD4+ T cells sorted from blood, taken at approximately week 52, from a patient treated with tofacitinib. As DNA, the CDR3 is TGCGCCAGCAGCTTTACCACAGATACGCAGTATTTT. Residues: CASSFTTDTQYF.